Shown below are 21 T cell receptor beta chains from a single sample sequenced in a study of cytomegalovirus exposure and HLA in healthy donors. This PCR relied on a set of 60 Vbeta primers and 13 Jbeta primers. Profiling relied on immunoSEQ multiplex PCR, and the TCRdb table lists in-frame clones only, not all of them. This table has 75,000 to 100,000 clones, around 73% appearing once. The sequencing input was PBMCs. The receptors were sampled from a female donor in good health and CMV-seronegative.

The chain carries TRBV28 and TRBJ2-7; 7 bases fit TRBD2. Trimming took 3 bases from V and 1 from J; bases not matched to a gene: 6. The CDR3 consists of 15 residues. CDR1 MDHEN and CDR2 SYDVKM come from the germline V gene. In nucleotides, the CDR3 is TGTGCCAGCAGTTTGTCTAGCGGAAGGTCCTACGAGCAGTACTTC. It translates to CASSLSSGRSYEQYF.

This clone occurred once. CDR3 sequence (DNA): TGTGCCATCAGTAGGGACAGGAACACTGAAGCTTTCTTT. It specifies CAISRDRNTEAFF. This chain links TRBV10-3 with TRBJ1-1; TRBD1 matches at 7 bases. The CDR3 length is 13 residues. V dropped 5 bases and J dropped 1; count of bases not matched to a gene: 1. Germline V CDR1 and CDR2: ENHRY, SYGVKD.

The chain is built from TRBV4-1 and TRBJ1-3; TRBD1 matches at 9 bases. The J segment lost 3 bases and the V segment lost 0 bases, leaving 6 bases of the junction unmatched. This CDR3 is built from 17 residues. In germline, CDR1 is MGHRA, CDR2 YSYEKL. The chain's CDR3 is CASSQEPGQGFGNTIYF. The CDR3 DNA sequence: TGCGCCAGCAGCCAAGAACCGGGACAGGGATTTGGAAACACCATATATTTT.

The V call is TRBV7-9, the J call TRBJ2-1; possibly TRBD1 for D (5 bases). Germline assignment: CDR1 SEHNR and CDR2 FQNEAQ (reference sequence). This CDR3 region has 12 residues. With 7 bases removed from V and 4 bases from J, the gap between germline ends came to 8 bases. CDR3 bases: TGTGCCAGCATCACAGGTTACAATGAGCAGTTCTTC. This gives the protein CASITGYNEQFF.

The rearrangement uses TRBV29-1 and TRBJ2-7; 7 bases are a match to TRBD2. The CDR3 is 12 residues long. J lost 2 bases, V lost 7 bases, and 5 bases had no gene match. Germline lookup yields CDR1 SQVTM and CDR2 ANQGSEA. CDR3 sequence reads: CSATSATYEQYF. CDR3 bases: TGCAGCGCCACTAGCGCAACCTACGAGCAGTACTTC.

This clone appeared a single time. This chain links TRBV5-1 with TRBJ2-5, with unresolved D. V lost 1 base and J 2 bases, leaving 6 bases between the germline ends. CDR3 length equals 13 residues. Per germline, CDR1 SGHRS and CDR2 YFSETQ. CDR3 nucleotides: TGCGCCAGCAGCTTGCAGGAACAAGAGACCCAGTACTTC. This codes for CASSLQEQETQYF.

This clone was recorded a few times. The chain has TRBV5-6 and TRBJ1-1, with D possibly matching TRBD1 (6 bases). CDR1 SGHDT and CDR2 YYEEEE come from the germline V gene. The CDR3 has 13 amino acids. With 2 bases removed from V and 3 bases from J, the gap between germline ends came to 8 bases. In nucleotides, the CDR3 is TGTGCCAGCAGCTTCCACAGGGACACTGAAGCTTTCTTT. Amino acid sequence: CASSFHRDTEAFF.

V is TRBV5-1 and J is TRBJ2-7; the match to TRBD2 covers 12 bases. CDR1 SGHRS and CDR2 YFSETQ come from the germline V gene. The ends lost 0 bases at V and 2 bases at J; junction bases unmatched: 6. The CDR3 contains 17 residues. The CDR3 loop reads CASSLGLAGVGTYEQYF. The CDR3 region has the DNA TGCGCCAGCAGCTTGGGACTAGCGGGAGTAGGGACCTACGAGCAGTACTTC.

V usage is TRBV5-5 and J usage is TRBJ2-7; 8 nucleotides match TRBD1. There are 15 residues in the CDR3. After removal of 4 bases from V and 3 bases from J, the junction contained 9 bases not matched to a gene. Germline lookup yields CDR1 SGHKS and CDR2 YYEKEE (reference sequence). The CDR3 is CASSRGTGGGYEQYF. CDR3 DNA: TGTGCCAGCAGCCGGGGGACAGGAGGGGGCTACGAGCAGTACTTC.

The gene calls are TRBV7-2 and TRBJ1-2; D gene unclear. The V and J ends lost 1 base and 6 bases respectively, with 18 bases between them. This CDR3 comprises 16 residues. Germline lookup yields CDR1 SGHTA and CDR2 FQGNSA. The CDR3 spells CASSLGERGASDGYTF. Here the CDR3 DNA reads TGTGCCAGCAGCTTAGGGGAGCGGGGAGCCTCCGATGGCTACACCTTC.

This rearrangement joins TRBV5-4 to TRBJ1-1; D is possibly TRBD1 (6 bases). In germline, CDR1 is SGHNT, CDR2 YYREEE (reference sequence). V lost 0 bases and J 6 bases, leaving 12 bases between the germline ends. This CDR3 is built from 14 residues. This chain's CDR3 is CASSLDPRGSEAFF. The CDR3 DNA reads TGTGCCAGCAGCTTGGATCCGAGGGGGTCTGAAGCTTTCTTT. Using reference TRBV5-4 and TRBJ1-1 for the parts outside the CDR3, the full variable domain is ETGVTQSPTHLIKTRGQQVTLRCSSQSGHNTVSWYQQALGQGPQFIFQYYREEENGRGNFPPRFSGLQFPNYSSELNVNALELDDSALYLCASSLDPRGSEAFFGQGTRLTVV.

There are a few counts of this clone. The V call is TRBV14, the J call TRBJ1-2, with 7 nucleotides matching TRBD1. The CDR3 has 13 residues. Trimming removed 4 bases from V and 5 bases from J; junction bases left unmatched: 4. The germline CDR1 and CDR2 sequences are SGHDN and FVKESK. CDR3 nucleotide sequence: TGTGCCAGCAGCCCGGGACAGCGTTATGGCTACACCTTC. Amino acids: CASSPGQRYGYTF.

The CDR3 DNA reads TGCGCCAGCAGCCAGGCTCCGGGACTCGGCGCGAGTGCGCAGTTCTTC. This sequence encodes CASSQAPGLGASAQFF. The chain joins TRBV4-1 to TRBJ2-1; D may be TRBD2 (6 bases). Looked up from germline, CDR1 is MGHRA and CDR2 is YSYEKL. The CDR3 has 16 amino acids. Trimming pared 3 bases from V and 12 bases from J, leaving 24 bases between.

This clone was observed a few times. The chain has TRBV6-6 and TRBJ1-5; 7 nucleotides align to TRBD1. The CDR3 is made up of 15 amino acids. With 5 bases clipped from V and 2 bases from J, the junction kept 6 bases outside the gene matches. CDR1 and CDR2 from the germline V gene are MNHNY and SVGAGI (reference sequence). CDR3 in amino acids: CASSKDRRGNQPQHF. The CDR3 region has the DNA TGTGCCAGCAGTAAGGACAGGAGGGGCAATCAGCCCCAGCATTTT.

V gene TRBV7-2 combines with J gene TRBJ2-7, with TRBD2 identical over 10 bases. V lost 5 bases, J lost 3 bases, and 7 bases stayed unmatched. The CDR3 sequence is 15 residues long. CDR1 and CDR2 from the germline V gene are SGHTA and FQGNSA. DNA for the CDR3: TGTGCCAGCAGCACAAGCGGGGGGGCTCTCTACGAGCAGTACTTC. This sequence encodes CASSTSGGALYEQYF. Supplemented by reference TRBV7-2 and TRBJ2-7, the full variable domain reads GAGVSQSPSNKVTEKGKDVELRCDPISGHTALYWYRQSLGQGLEFLIYFQGNSAPDKSGLPSDRFSAERTGGSVSTLTIQRTQQEDSAVYLCASSTSGGALYEQYFGPGTRLTVT.

The CDR3 sequence is CASSQDRGQYEQYF. For the CDR3, the DNA is TGCGCCAGCAGCCAGGACAGGGGGCAATACGAGCAGTACTTC. The chain combines TRBV4-3 with TRBJ2-7, with 11 bases fitting TRBD1. The length of the CDR3 is 14 residues. Unmatched junction bases numbered 2, after V lost 3 bases and J lost 4 bases. The germline V gene encodes CDR1 LGHNA and CDR2 YSLEER.

This clone was recorded once. The CDR3 region is CASSLIGEGQYEQYF. The CDR3, as DNA: TGCGCCAGCAGCTTGATCGGGGAGGGACAATACGAGCAGTACTTC. The chain employs TRBV5-1 and TRBJ2-7, with D maybe TRBD2 (7 bases). The length of the CDR3 is 15 residues. Germline V gene data show CDR1 as SGHRS and CDR2 as YFSETQ. The V gene lost 1 base and the J gene lost 4 bases, with 15 bases spanning the gap.

Remarks on this clone: Since a much larger clone is just one base distant, this may be a read error. This sequence joins TRBV6-5 and TRBJ2-6, with 7 positions matching TRBD2. The junction had 0 bases not matched to a gene; V was cut back by 2 bases and J by 2 bases. The CDR3 runs to 15 residues. Per the germline V gene, CDR1 is MNHEY and CDR2 is SVGAGI. In DNA, the CDR3 is TGTGCCAGCAGTTACCGGGAGGCTGGGGCCAACGTCCTGACTTTC. This translates into CASSYREAGANVLTF.

This clone has just one count. The chain combines TRBV6-5 with TRBJ1-1, with D unresolved. Trimming removed 2 bases at V and 1 base at J, with 5 bases between. Germline CDR1 and CDR2: MNHEY and SVGAGI. The length of the CDR3 is 13 residues. As DNA, the CDR3 is TGTGCCAGCAGTTACATAGAGAACACTGAAGCTTTCTTT. Translated, it gives CASSYIENTEAFF.

The chain links TRBV2 to TRBJ1-4; 7 bases align to TRBD1. In germline, CDR1 is SNHLY, CDR2 FYNNEI. V was pared by 8 bases and J by 8 bases, with 2 bases of the junction left unmatched. This CDR3 has 11 amino acids. The CDR3 region has the DNA TGTGCCAGCCAGGGGGACGAAAAACTGTTTTTT. Its protein is CASQGDEKLFF.

The genes are TRBV28 and TRBJ1-4, with a weak D call TRBD1 (5 bases). The CDR3 sequence is 14 residues long. Trimming pared 5 bases from V and 5 bases from J, leaving 12 bases between. Germline-derived CDR1 and CDR2 are MDHEN and SYDVKM. The CDR3 DNA sequence: TGTGCCAGCAGTATCCGGACAAGGAATGAAAAACTGTTTTTT. Encoded protein: CASSIRTRNEKLFF.